This T cell receptor beta chain was documented in a study of shared clonotypes between healthy human individuals. This clone has more than one count but fewer than ten. Distinct nucleotide sequences in the sample also encode this CDR3. Replicate sorted-subset PCRs were loaded with 150 to 250 ng DNA, 31,000 or so T cell genomes. The table came from immunoSEQ multiplex PCR; TCRdb's copy has only in-frame clones and leaves some out. This table has about 2 million clones, around 96% appearing once. CD8 cells regarded as naive lacked CD45RO, were positively chosen for CCR7, and omitted terminally differentiated effector memory CD45RA+ cells. Germline CDR1 reads SGHDT; CDR2 reads YYEEEE. Trimming took 0 bases from V and 3 from J, leaving 0 bases between them. This CDR3 contains 11 residues.

The TCR comes from a young man in good health. The chain couples TRBV5-6 to TRBJ1-1, with D hard to call. Material: naive CD8+ T cells sorted from blood. The CDR3 loop is CASSLDTEAFF. CDR3 in DNA: TGTGCCAGCAGCTTGGACACTGAAGCTTTCTTT.